The 23 T cell receptor beta chains reported below all come from one sample, sequenced in a study of T-cell memory formation after mild COVID-19. TCRdb used MiXCR to reprocess the 5' RACE reads, holding one entry per CDR3 protein. The table records 400,000 to 500,000 distinct CDR3 sequences, about 19% of them present only once. The sample comprised PBMCs or a T cell subset sorted from them (not recorded which). These receptors were taken from an adult woman who had mild COVID-19 (a few samples of this study predate the infection). Cell type and time point are not known.

This clonotype was seen more than once but under ten times. J is TRBJ2-7 and V is TRBV2; D is unclear. This CDR3 has 13 amino acids. V was shortened by 5 bases and J by 3 bases, with 11 bases between the two germline ends. CDR1 is SNHLY and CDR2 is FYNNEI in the germline V gene. The CDR3 sequence is CASSNAPGYEQYF. CDR3 nucleotides: TGTGCCAGCAGTAACGCCCCAGGCTACGAGCAGTACTTC.

This clonotype was found a few times. This chain uses TRBV7-2 with TRBJ2-2, with D possibly matching TRBD1 (5 bases). CDR1 and CDR2 from the germline V gene are SGHTA and FQGNSA. This CDR3 contains 14 residues. Trimming shortened V by 6 bases and J by 7 bases, and 15 bases separated the two germline ends. CDR3 loop: CASRRPDRDGELFF. CDR3 DNA sequence: TGTGCCAGCAGAAGACCAGACAGAGACGGGGAGCTGTTTTTT.

Only a few counts were recorded for this clonotype. This CDR3 reads CASSATGRRTYEQYF. CDR3 nucleotide sequence: TGTGCCAGCAGTGCCACAGGGAGGCGAACCTACGAGCAGTACTTC. The chain joins TRBV6-2 or TRBV6-3 to TRBJ2-7, with D possibly called TRBD1 or TRBD2 (6 bases each). With 5 bases removed from V and 2 bases from J, the gap between germline ends came to 16 bases. The CDR3 spans 15 residues. Looked up from germline, CDR1 is MNHEY and CDR2 is SVGEGT.

Only a few counts were recorded for this clonotype. V gene TRBV5-1 combines with J gene TRBJ2-1; 10 positions match TRBD1. CDR1 is SGHRS and CDR2 is YFSETQ in the germline V gene. The trim removed 4 bases at V and 12 bases at J, leaving 13 bases unmatched. CDR3 length equals 15 residues. The chain's CDR3 is CASSAPGTGDPTQFF. CDR3 DNA: TGCGCCAGCAGCGCGCCGGGGACAGGGGACCCCACGCAGTTCTTC. Based on the CDR3 plus reference TRBV5-1 and TRBJ2-1, the full variable domain is KAGVTQTPRYLIKTRGQQVTLSCSPISGHRSVSWYQQTPGQGLQFLFEYFSETQRNKGNFPGRFSGRQFSNSRSEMNVSTLELGDSALYLCASSAPGTGDPTQFFGPGTRLTVL.

This clonotype was found a few times. The V gene is TRBV6-6, the J gene TRBJ1-1; TRBD1 might be the D (5 bases). Trimming shortened V by 6 bases and J by 2 bases, and 13 bases separated the two germline ends. Per the germline V gene, CDR1 is MNHNY and CDR2 is SVGAGI (reference sequence). The CDR3 has 14 residues. This CDR3 reads CASRTDGGNTEAFF. The CDR3 DNA follows: TGTGCCAGCAGGACCGACGGGGGTAACACTGAAGCTTTCTTT.

This chain joins TRBV9 and TRBJ1-3; 12 bases fit TRBD1. This CDR3 is 16 amino acids long. J gave up 7 bases and V 3 bases, and 8 bases lay outside the gene matches. CDR1 is SGDLS, CDR2 YYNGEE, per germline. CDR3 protein: CASSAAGQGAKNTIYF. CDR3 nucleotides: TGTGCCAGCAGCGCCGCGGGACAGGGGGCAAAGAACACCATATATTTT.

This clonotype has just one count. The CDR3 nucleotides read TGTGCCAGCAGTCTCCGGGGGGCAGGGAGCACAGATACGCAGTATTTT. Encoded protein: CASSLRGAGSTDTQYF. The chain carries TRBV12-3 or TRBV12-4 and TRBJ2-3, with D possibly being TRBD2 (7 bases). V was shortened by 5 bases and J by 0 bases, with 15 bases between the two germline ends. The CDR3 runs 16 residues.

This clonotype was found a few times. The chain links TRBV9 to TRBJ2-1; 9 positions agree with TRBD2. This CDR3 region has 15 residues. In germline, CDR1 is SGDLS, CDR2 YYNGEE. With V trimmed by 0 bases and J by 7 bases, 5 bases remained unmatched. This chain's CDR3 is CASSVAIAGVNEQFF. The CDR3 DNA reads TGTGCCAGCAGCGTAGCCATAGCGGGGGTGAATGAGCAGTTCTTC.

The chain recombines TRBV6-5 with TRBJ2-7; TRBD2 matches 14 bases. The germline V gene encodes CDR1 MNHEY and CDR2 SVGAGI. J gave up 3 bases and V 4 bases, and 5 bases lay outside the gene matches. The CDR3 totals 16 residues. The CDR3 loop is CASSSAGTSGGYEQYF. CDR3 coding DNA: TGTGCCAGCAGTTCCGCGGGGACTAGCGGGGGCTACGAGCAGTACTTC.

This sequence joins TRBV4-3 and TRBJ2-7, with D unclear. Germline lookup yields CDR1 LGHNA and CDR2 YSLEER. Trimming took 2 bases from V and 3 from J, leaving 11 bases between them. The length of the CDR3 is 14 residues. CDR3 nucleotide sequence: TGCGCCAGCAGCCAACAGGCTGGGCGCTACGAGCAGTACTTC. This translates into CASSQQAGRYEQYF.

This clonotype showed up many times. V usage is TRBV7-8 and J usage is TRBJ2-3; possibly TRBD1 or TRBD2 for D (5 bases each). Germline CDR1 is SGHVS and CDR2 is FQNEAQ. CDR3 length: 16 residues. Deletions cut 5 bases from V and 4 bases from J, with 19 bases between. CDR3 sequence (DNA): TGTGCCAGCAGCCTCAGATCAGGGCGGAGGTCAGATACGCAGTATTTT. It yields the protein CASSLRSGRRSDTQYF.

This clonotype was counted only a few times. J is TRBJ2-7 and V is TRBV4-1; D may correspond to TRBD1 or TRBD2 (5 bases each). The CDR3 length is 15 residues. Trimming removed 8 bases from V and 3 bases from J, with 20 bases in between. In germline, CDR1 is MGHRA, CDR2 YSYEKL. The DNA for the CDR3 is TGCGCCAGCGCAATCGGGGCCAATGGATACTACGAGCAGTACTTC. Protein: CASAIGANGYYEQYF.

V and J are TRBV11-1 and TRBJ2-5; 13 bases map to TRBD2. There are 15 residues in the CDR3. V trimming: 5 bases; J trimming: 4 bases; junction bases outside the gene matches: 4. Germline V gene sequence: CDR1 SGHAT, CDR2 FQDESV (reference sequence). The CDR3 protein is CASSTGLAGRETQYF. The CDR3 DNA reads TGTGCCAGCAGCACGGGACTAGCGGGACGAGAGACCCAGTACTTC.

This clonotype has a handful of counts. This chain joins TRBV11-2 and TRBJ2-4; D is possibly TRBD2 (6 bases). The CDR3 length is 13 residues. V was shortened by 3 bases and J by 8 bases, with 11 bases between the two germline ends. Looked up from germline, CDR1 is SGHAT and CDR2 is FQNNGV. The CDR3 bases are TGTGCCAGCAGCTTTTTGTGGGGGGACATTCAGTACTTC. It is translated as CASSFLWGDIQYF. Variable domain in full (rest from reference TRBV11-2 and TRBJ2-4): EAGVAQSPRYKIIEKRQSVAFWCNPISGHATLYWYQQILGQGPKLLIQFQNNGVVDDSQLPKDRFSAERLKGVDSTLKIQPAKLEDSAVYLCASSFLWGDIQYFGAGTRLSVL.

The chain recombines TRBV20-1 with TRBJ2-3; no firm D call. The germline V gene encodes CDR1 DFQATT and CDR2 SNEGSKA (reference sequence). V dropped 2 bases and J dropped 7 bases, with 13 bases sitting between them. CDR3 size: 13 residues. For the CDR3, the DNA is TGCAGTGCTAGACTAAGAGGTTGGAATACGCAGTATTTT. Its translation is CSARLRGWNTQYF.

There are a few counts of this clonotype. The chain employs TRBV20-1 and TRBJ2-7; D gene ambiguous. V dropped 0 bases and J dropped 0 bases, with 6 bases sitting between them. CDR3 length equals 13 residues. CDR1 DFQATT and CDR2 SNEGSKA come from the germline V gene (reference sequence). In nucleotides, the CDR3 is TGCAGTGCTAGAGATCCCAGCTCCTACGAGCAGTACTTC. This translates into CSARDPSSYEQYF.

The V gene is TRBV21-1, the J gene TRBJ1-2; no DNA check was done on the table's D call, TRBD1. TRBV21-1 is a pseudogene locus. This CDR3 is 17 amino acids long. CDR3 coding DNA: TGTGCCAGCAGTCTACCCCTATCTAGGGGGCTGGGCTATGGCTACACCTTC. Amino acids: CASSLPLSRGLGYGYTF.

The chain combines TRBV7-9 with TRBJ2-5; D is perhaps TRBD1 (6 bases). From germline, CDR1 is SEHNR and CDR2 FQNEAQ (reference sequence). V was trimmed by 6 bases and J by 4 bases, leaving 12 bases between them. The CDR3 is made up of 13 amino acids. CDR3 sequence (DNA): TGTGCCAGCAGAGCAGGACAGCCAGAGACCCAGTACTTC. Its protein product is CASRAGQPETQYF.

The chain links TRBV20-1 to TRBJ1-1; TRBD1 matches 9 bases. Germline V lookup: CDR1 DFQATT, CDR2 SNEGSKA (reference sequence). V trimming: 7 bases; J trimming: 5 bases; junction bases outside the gene matches: 8. The CDR3 runs to 13 residues. The DNA of the CDR3 is TGCAGTGTCCCGGGACAGGGAGGGACTGAAGCTTTCTTT. Translation: CSVPGQGGTEAFF.

The V gene is TRBV29-1, the J gene TRBJ1-3; 8 nucleotides agree with TRBD1. The germline V gene has CDR1 SQVTM and CDR2 ANQGSEA. J gave up 4 bases and V 6 bases, and 11 bases lay outside the gene matches. The CDR3 loop spans 15 amino acids. The CDR3 spells CSVAFAGGSGNTIYF. In DNA, the CDR3 is TGCAGCGTCGCATTTGCAGGGGGCTCCGGAAACACCATATATTTT. Complete variable domain (other parts from reference TRBV29-1 and TRBJ1-3): SAVISQKPSRDICQRGTSLTIQCQVDSQVTMMFWYRQQPGQSLTLIATANQGSEATYESGFVIDKFPISRPNLTFSTLTVSNMSPEDSSIYLCSVAFAGGSGNTIYFGEGSWLTVV.

The table lists this clonotype with a few counts. CDR3 bases: TGTGCCACCGCCGGTAGGGGGATTGGCACAGATACGCAGTATTTT. Amino acid sequence: CATAGRGIGTDTQYF. The J gene is TRBJ2-3, the V gene TRBV24-1; TRBD1 is a possible D gene (6 bases). V dropped 9 bases and J dropped 1 base, with 16 bases sitting between them. This CDR3 contains 15 residues. CDR1 and CDR2 (germline): KGHDR, SFDVKD.

This clonotype was observed a few times. The gene calls are TRBV2 and TRBJ2-7, with 9 bases aligning to TRBD1. Germline trimming cut 3 bases from V and 2 bases from J; bases unmatched to any gene: 5. Germline assignment: CDR1 SNHLY and CDR2 FYNNEI. This CDR3 spans 15 amino acids. The chain's CDR3 is CASSEGTGPPYEQYF. CDR3 nucleotide sequence: TGTGCCAGCAGTGAGGGGACAGGGCCCCCCTACGAGCAGTACTTC.

The chain has TRBV2 and TRBJ2-1; D gene uncertain. The germline CDR1 and CDR2 sequences are SNHLY and FYNNEI. The CDR3 runs to 19 residues. V lost 3 bases and J 6 bases, leaving 27 bases between the germline ends. The CDR3 loop reads CASSDLPSSRIGPLNEQFF. In DNA, the CDR3 is TGTGCCAGCAGTGACCTCCCATCCTCCCGGATCGGGCCTCTCAATGAGCAGTTCTTC.